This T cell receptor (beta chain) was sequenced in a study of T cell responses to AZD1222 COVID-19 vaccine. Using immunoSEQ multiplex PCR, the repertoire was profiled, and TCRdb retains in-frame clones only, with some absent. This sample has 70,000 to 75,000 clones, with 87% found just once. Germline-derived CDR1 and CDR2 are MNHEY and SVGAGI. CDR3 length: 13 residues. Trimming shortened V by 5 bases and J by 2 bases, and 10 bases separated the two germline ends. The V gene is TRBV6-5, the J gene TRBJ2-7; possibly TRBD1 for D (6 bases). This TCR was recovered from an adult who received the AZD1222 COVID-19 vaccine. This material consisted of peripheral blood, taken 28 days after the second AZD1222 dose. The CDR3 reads CASSRDTAYEQYF. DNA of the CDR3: TGTGCCAGCAGTCGGGACACAGCCTACGAGCAGTACTTC.